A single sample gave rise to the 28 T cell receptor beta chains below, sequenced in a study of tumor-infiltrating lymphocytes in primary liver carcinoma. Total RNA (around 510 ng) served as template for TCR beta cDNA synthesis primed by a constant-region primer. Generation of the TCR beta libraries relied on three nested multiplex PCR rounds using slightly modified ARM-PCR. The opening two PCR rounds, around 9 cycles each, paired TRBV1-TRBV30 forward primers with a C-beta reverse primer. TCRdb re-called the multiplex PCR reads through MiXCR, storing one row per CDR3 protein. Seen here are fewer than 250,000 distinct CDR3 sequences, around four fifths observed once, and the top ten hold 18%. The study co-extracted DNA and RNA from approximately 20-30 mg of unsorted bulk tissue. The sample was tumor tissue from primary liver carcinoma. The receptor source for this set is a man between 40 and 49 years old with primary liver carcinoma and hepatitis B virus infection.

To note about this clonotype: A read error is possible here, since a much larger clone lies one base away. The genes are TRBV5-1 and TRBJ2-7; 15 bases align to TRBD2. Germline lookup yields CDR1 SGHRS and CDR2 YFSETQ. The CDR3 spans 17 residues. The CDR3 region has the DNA TGCGCCAACAGCCGGACTAGCGGGAGGGTAGGGTCCTACGAGCAGTACTTC. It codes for CANSRTSGRVGSYEQYF.

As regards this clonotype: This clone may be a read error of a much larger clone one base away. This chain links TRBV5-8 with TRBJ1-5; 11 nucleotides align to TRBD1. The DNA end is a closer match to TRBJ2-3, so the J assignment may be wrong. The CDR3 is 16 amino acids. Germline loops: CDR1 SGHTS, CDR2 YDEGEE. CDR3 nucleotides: TGTGCCAGCAGTAGATGGGACAGGGGGGCGGATCAGCCCCAGTATTTT. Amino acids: CASSRWDRGADQPQYF.

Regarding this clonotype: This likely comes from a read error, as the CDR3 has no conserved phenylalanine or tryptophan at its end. The CDR3 protein is CASSLDLGVDQPQHS. The DNA for the CDR3 is TGTGCCAGCAGCTTAGATCTGGGGGTGGATCAACCCCAGCATTCT. This rearrangement joins TRBV11-3 to TRBJ1-5; possibly TRBD1 for D (5 bases). The CDR3 loop spans 15 amino acids. CDR1 is SGHNT, CDR2 YENEEA, per germline.

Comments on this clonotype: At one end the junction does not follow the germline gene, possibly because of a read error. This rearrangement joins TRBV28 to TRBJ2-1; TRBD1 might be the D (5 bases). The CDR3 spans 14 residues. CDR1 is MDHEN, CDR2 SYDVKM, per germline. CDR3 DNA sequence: TGTGCCACCGGTCGTAGGGGTTTATACAATGAACAGTTCTTC. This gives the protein CATGRRGLYNEQFF.

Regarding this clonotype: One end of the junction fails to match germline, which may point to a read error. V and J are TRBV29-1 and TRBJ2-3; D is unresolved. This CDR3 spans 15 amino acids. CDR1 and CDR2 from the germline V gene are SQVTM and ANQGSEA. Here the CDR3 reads CSVDGRGRHHRYAVF. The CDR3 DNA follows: TGCAGCGTTGATGGGCGAGGCCGGCATCACAGATACGCAGTATTT.

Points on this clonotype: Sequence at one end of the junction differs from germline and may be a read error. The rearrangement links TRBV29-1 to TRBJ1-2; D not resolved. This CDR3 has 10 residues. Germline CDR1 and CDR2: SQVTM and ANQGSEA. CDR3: CIVDHYGYTF. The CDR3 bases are TGTATCGTTGACCACTATGGCTACACCTTC.

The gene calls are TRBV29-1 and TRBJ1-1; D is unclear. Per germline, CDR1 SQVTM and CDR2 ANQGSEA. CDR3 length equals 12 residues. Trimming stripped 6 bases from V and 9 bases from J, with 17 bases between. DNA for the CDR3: TGCAGCGTGTGGACTGGCATGACTCAAGCTTTCTTT. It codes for CSVWTGMTQAFF.

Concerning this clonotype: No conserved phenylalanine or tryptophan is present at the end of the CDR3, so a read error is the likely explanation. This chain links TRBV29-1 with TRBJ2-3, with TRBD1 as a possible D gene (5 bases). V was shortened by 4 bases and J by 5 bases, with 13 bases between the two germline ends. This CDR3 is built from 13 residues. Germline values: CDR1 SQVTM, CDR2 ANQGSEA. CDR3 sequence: CSVARLQGDTQYL. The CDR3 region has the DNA TGCAGCGTTGCACGCCTTCAGGGAGATACGCAGTATTTG.

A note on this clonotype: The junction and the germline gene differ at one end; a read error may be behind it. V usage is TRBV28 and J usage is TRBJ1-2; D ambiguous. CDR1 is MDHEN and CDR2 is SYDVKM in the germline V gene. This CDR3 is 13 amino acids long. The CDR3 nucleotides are TGTGCCAGCAGTTTTGCGGAGAACTATGACTACACCTTC. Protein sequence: CASSFAENYDYTF.

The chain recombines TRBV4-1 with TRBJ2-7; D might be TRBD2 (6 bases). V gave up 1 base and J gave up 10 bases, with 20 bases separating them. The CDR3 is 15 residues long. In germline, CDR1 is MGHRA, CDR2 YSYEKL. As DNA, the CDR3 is TGCGCCAGCAGCCAAGGTAAGGCACTAGCCATGGCACAGTACTTC. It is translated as CASSQGKALAMAQYF.

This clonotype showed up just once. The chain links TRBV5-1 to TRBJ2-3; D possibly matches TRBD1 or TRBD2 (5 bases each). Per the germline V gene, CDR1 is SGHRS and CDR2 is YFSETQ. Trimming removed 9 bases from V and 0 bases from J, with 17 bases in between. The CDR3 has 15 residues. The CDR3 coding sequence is TGCGCCACGCGACGGGGCAGCAGAAGCACAGATACGCAGTATTTT. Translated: CATRRGSRSTDTQYF.

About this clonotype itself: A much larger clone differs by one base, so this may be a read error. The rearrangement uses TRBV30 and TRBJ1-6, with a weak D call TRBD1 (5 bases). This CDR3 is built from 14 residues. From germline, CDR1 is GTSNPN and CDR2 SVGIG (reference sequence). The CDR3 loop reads CAWSKGLANLPLHF. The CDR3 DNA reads TGTGCCTGGAGTAAGGGGTTAGCAAATTTACCCCTCCACTTT.

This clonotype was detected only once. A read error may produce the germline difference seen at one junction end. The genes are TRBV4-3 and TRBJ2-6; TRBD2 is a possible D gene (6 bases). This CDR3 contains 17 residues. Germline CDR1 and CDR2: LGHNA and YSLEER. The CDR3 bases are TGTGCCAGCAGCCAAGATGGGTCAGGGCGCGGGGTCAACGTCGTGACTTTC. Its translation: CASSQDGSGRGVNVVTF.

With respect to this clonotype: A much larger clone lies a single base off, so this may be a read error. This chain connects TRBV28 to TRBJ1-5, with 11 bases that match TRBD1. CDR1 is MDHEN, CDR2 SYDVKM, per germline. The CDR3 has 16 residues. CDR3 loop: CASTLFGDRGNQPQHF. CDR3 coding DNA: TGTGCCAGCACTTTATTTGGGGACAGGGGGAATCAGCCCCAGCATTTT.

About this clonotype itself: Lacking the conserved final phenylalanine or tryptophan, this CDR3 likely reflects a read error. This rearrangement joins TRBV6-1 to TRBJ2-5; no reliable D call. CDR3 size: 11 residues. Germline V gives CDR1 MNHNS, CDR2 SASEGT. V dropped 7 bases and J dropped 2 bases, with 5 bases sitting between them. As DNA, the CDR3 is TGTGCCAGCATCTTTCAAGAGACCCAGTACTTA. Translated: CASIFQETQYL.

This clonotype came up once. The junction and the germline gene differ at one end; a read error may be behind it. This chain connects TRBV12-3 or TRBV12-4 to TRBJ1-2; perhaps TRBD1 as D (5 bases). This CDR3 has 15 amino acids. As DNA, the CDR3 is TGTGCCAGCAGATCCGGACGGGGGATTGGCTATGTCTACACCTTC. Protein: CASRSGRGIGYVYTF.

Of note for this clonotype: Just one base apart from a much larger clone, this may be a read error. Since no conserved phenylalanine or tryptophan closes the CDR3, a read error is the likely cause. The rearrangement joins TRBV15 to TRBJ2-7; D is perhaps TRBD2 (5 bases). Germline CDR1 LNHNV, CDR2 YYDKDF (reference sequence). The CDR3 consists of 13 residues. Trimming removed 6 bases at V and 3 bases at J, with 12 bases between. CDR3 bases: TGTGCCACCAGGGGAGATAGTCTCTACGAGCAGTACTAC. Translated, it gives CATRGDSLYEQYY.

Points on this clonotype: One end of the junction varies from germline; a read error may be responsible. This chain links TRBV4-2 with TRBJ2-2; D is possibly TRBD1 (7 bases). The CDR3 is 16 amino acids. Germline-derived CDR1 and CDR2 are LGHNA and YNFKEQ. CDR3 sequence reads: CVSSQDGGGVTGELFF. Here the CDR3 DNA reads TGTGTCAGCAGCCAAGACGGAGGGGGCGTCACCGGGGAGCTGTTTTTT.

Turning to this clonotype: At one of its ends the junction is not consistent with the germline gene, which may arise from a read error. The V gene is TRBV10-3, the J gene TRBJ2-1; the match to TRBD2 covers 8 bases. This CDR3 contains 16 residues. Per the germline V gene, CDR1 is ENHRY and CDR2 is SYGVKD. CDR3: CAISDPGGSSYNGQFF. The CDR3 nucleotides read TGTGCCATCAGTGATCCGGGAGGGTCATCGTACAATGGGCAGTTCTTC.

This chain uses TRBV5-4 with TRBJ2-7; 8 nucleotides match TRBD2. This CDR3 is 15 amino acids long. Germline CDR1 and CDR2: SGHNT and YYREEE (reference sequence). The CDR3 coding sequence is TGTGTCAGTGGCACCCCCGGGACTAGACGCAACGAGCAGTACTTC. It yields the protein CVSGTPGTRRNEQYF.

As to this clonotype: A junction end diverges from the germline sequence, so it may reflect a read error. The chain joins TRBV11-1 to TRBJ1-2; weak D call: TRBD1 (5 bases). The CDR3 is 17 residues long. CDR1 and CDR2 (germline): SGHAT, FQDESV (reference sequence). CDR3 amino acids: CAISRTVTVIAKYGYTF. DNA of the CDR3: TGTGCCATCAGCCGAACCGTGACAGTAATAGCTAAATATGGCTACACCTTC.

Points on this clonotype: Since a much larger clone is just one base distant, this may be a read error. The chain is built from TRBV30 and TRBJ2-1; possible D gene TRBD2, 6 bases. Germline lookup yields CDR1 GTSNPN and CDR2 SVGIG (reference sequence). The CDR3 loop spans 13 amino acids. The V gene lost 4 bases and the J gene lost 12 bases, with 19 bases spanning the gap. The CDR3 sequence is CAWKDGSGPGQFF. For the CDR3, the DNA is TGTGCCTGGAAGGACGGGAGTGGTCCTGGGCAGTTCTTC. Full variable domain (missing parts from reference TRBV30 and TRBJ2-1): SQTIHQWPATLVQPVGSPLSLECTVEGTSNPNLYWYRQAAGRGLQLLFYSVGIGQISSEVPQNLSASRPQDRQFILSSKKLLLSDSGFYLCAWKDGSGPGQFFGPGTRLTVL.

For the CDR3, the DNA is TGTGCCACCAGTTCTGGCTCGTGGAGCACAGATACGCAGTATTTT. Translating gives CATSSGSWSTDTQYF. This chain joins TRBV24-1 and TRBJ2-3; D is uncertain. The germline gives CDR1 KGHDR, CDR2 SFDVKD. The CDR3 loop spans 15 amino acids. Trimming shortened V by 6 bases and J by 0 bases, and 12 bases separated the two germline ends.

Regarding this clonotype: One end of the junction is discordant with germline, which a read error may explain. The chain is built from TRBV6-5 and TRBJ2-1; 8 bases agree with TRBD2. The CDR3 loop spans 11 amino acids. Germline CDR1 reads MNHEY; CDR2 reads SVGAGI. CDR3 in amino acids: CGSGSGGEKLF. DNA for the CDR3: TGTGGCAGCGGGAGCGGGGGTGAGAAGTTATTC.

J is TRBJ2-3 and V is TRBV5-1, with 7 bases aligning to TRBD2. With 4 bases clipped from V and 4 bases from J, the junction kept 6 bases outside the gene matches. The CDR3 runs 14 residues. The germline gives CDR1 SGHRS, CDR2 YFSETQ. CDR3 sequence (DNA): TGCGCCAGCAGCGCCCGGACTAGTCCAGATACGCAGTATTTT. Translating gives CASSARTSPDTQYF. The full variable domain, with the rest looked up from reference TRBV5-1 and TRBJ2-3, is KAGVTQTPRYLIKTRGQQVTLSCSPISGHRSVSWYQQTPGQGLQFLFEYFSETQRNKGNFPGRFSGRQFSNSRSEMNVSTLELGDSALYLCASSARTSPDTQYFGPGTRLTVL.

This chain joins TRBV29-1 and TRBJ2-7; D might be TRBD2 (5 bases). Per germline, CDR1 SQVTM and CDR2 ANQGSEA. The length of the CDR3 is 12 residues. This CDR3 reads CGDGTGDYEQYF. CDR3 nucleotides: TGCGGCGACGGAACCGGGGACTACGAGCAGTACTTC.

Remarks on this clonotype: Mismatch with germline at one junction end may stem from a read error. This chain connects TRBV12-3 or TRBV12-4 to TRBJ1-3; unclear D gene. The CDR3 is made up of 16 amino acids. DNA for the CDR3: TGTGCCAGCAGTCATGACCAGCGCATCGCTGGAAACACCATATACTTT. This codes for CASSHDQRIAGNTIYF.

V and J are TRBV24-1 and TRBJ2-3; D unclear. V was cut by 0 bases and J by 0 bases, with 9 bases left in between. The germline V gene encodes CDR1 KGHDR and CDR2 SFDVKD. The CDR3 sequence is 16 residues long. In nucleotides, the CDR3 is TGTGCCACCAGTGATTTGCGGTCCGCTAGCACAGATACGCAGTATTTT. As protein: CATSDLRSASTDTQYF.